This T cell receptor beta chain originates from a study of identical twins. CDR3 length: 15 residues. The germline V and J ends were trimmed by 0 bases and 8 bases, with 13 bases remaining between them. Germline V gene sequence: CDR1 MGHRA, CDR2 YSYEKL. For this clonotype: Its antigen is not known.

MiXCR was run by TCRdb on the 5' RACE reads, yielding one entry per CDR3 protein. The sample holds around 530,000 distinct CDR3 sequences, roughly 15% seen once. Study-wide results and limits: Invariant MAIT and iNKT cells are populations that could partly confound zero-insertion analyses.

The sample was also reused in another study, on yellow fever vaccine responses in identical twins.

The sample consisted of CD4+ T cells sorted from blood. The J gene is TRBJ1-4, the V gene TRBV4-1, with D uncertain. The TCR sequence derives from a young woman in good health. CDR3 sequence reads: CASSQEEGSKEKLFF. In nucleotides, the CDR3 is TGCGCCAGCAGCCAAGAAGAGGGTTCCAAGGAAAAACTGTTTTTT.